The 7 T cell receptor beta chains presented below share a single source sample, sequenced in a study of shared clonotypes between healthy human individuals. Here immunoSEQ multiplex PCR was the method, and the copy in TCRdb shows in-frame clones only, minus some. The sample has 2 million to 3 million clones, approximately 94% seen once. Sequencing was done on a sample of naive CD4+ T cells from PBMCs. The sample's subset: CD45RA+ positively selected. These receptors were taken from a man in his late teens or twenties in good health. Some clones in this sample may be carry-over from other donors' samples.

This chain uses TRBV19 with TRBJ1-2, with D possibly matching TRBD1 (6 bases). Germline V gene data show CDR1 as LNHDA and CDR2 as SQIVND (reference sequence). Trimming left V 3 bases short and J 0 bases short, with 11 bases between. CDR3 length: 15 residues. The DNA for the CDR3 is TGTGCCAGTAGTATCACCCCAGGGGCTAACTATGGCTACACCTTC. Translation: CASSITPGANYGYTF.

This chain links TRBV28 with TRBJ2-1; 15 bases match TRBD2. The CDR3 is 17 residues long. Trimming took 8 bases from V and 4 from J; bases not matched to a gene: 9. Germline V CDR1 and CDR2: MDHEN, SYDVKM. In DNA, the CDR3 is TGTGCCAGCGGGACTAGCGGGAGGTCCGGTAGATACAATGAGCAGTTCTTC. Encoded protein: CASGTSGRSGRYNEQFF. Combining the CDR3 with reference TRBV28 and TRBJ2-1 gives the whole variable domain DVKVTQSSRYLVKRTGEKVFLECVQDMDHENMFWYRQDPGLGLRLIYFSYDVKMKEKGDIPEGYSVSREKKERFSLILESASTNQTSMYLCASGTSGRSGRYNEQFFGPGTRLTVL.

The CDR3 is CAWSGRTSGRVTGTDTQYF. In DNA, the CDR3 is TGTGCCTGGAGCGGAAGGACTAGCGGGAGGGTGACGGGCACAGATACGCAGTATTTT. The chain carries TRBV30 and TRBJ2-3; 15 nucleotides align to TRBD2. The CDR3 covers 19 residues. Germline V gives CDR1 GTSNPN, CDR2 SVGIG (reference sequence). The trim removed 3 bases at V and 1 base at J, leaving 11 bases unmatched.

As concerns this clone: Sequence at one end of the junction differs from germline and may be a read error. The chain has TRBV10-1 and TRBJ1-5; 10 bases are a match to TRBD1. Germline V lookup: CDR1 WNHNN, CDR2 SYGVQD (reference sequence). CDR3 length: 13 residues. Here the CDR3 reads CVSSRDRGQPQHF. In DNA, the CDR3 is TGCGTCAGCAGCCGGGACAGGGGCCAGCCCCAGCATTTT.

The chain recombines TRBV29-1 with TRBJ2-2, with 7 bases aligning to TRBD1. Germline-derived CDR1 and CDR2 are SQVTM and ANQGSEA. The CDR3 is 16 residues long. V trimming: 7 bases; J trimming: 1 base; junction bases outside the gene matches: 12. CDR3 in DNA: TGCAGCGCCGACCCCCCGGACAGGATGAACACCGGGGAGCTGTTTTTT. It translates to CSADPPDRMNTGELFF.

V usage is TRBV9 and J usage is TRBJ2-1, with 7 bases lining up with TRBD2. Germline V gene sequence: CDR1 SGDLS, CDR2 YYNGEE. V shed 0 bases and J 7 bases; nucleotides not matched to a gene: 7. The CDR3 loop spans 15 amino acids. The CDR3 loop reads CASSVDVLALNEQFF. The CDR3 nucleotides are TGTGCCAGCAGCGTAGACGTACTAGCGTTAAATGAGCAGTTCTTC.

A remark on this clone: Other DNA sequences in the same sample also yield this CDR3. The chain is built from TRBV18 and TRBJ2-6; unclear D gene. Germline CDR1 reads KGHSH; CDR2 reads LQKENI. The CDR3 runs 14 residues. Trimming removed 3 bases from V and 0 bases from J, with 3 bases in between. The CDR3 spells CASSPLSGANVLTF. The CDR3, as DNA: TGTGCCAGCTCACCGCTCTCTGGGGCCAACGTCCTGACTTTC.